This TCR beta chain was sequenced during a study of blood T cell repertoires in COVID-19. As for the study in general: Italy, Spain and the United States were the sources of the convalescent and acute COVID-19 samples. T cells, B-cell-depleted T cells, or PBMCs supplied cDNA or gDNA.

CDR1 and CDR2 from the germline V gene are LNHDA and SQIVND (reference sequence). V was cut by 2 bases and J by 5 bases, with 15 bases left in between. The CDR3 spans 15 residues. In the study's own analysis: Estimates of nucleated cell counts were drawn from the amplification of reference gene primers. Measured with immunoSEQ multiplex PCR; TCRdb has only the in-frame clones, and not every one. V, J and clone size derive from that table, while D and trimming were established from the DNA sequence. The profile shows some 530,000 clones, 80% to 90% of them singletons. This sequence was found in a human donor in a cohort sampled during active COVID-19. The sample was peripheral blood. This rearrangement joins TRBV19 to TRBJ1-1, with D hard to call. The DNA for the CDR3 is TGTGCCAGTAGTATACGGCCGGCGGGTGGGACTGAAGCTTTCTTT. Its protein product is CASSIRPAGGTEAFF. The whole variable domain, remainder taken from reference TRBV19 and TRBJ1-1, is DGGITQSPKYLFRKEGQNVTLSCEQNLNHDAMYWYRQDPGQGLRLIYYSQIVNDFQKGDIAEGYSVSREKKESFPLTVTSAQKNPTAFYLCASSIRPAGGTEAFFGQGTRLTVV.